This T cell receptor beta chain is drawn from a study of tumor-infiltrating lymphocytes in primary liver carcinoma. In the study overall: Samples had roughly 3.65 to 7.13 million productive TCRbeta reads, comparable between tissue types.

This clonotype was found once. Its antigen is not identified. The junction differs from germline at one of its ends, possibly a read error. Whole-study findings and limits: Tumor-blood pairs (like tumor-adjacent pairs) overlapped less than tumor region pairs did. The 250 largest clones made up significantly more of tumor than blood repertoires (p = 0.039).

Unsorted whole blood supplied the RNA, and germline DNA was extracted too. CDR3 length equals 15 residues. Per germline, CDR1 MNHNS and CDR2 SASEGT. Total RNA (roughly 540 ng) served as template for TCR beta cDNA synthesis primed by a constant-region primer. Modified slightly, ARM-PCR produced TCR beta libraries over three nested multiplex PCR rounds. Rounds one and two of PCR, each of roughly 10 cycles, were primed with TRBV1-TRBV30 forward primers and a C-beta reverse primer. From the multiplex PCR reads, TCRdb called clonotypes with MiXCR, one entry per CDR3 protein. This sample has 330,000 or so distinct CDR3 sequences, with 65% found just once.

The chain is built from TRBV6-1 and TRBJ1-2, with D perhaps matching TRBD1 (6 bases). The sample taken for sequencing was peripheral blood. The sequence was collected from a man between 40 and 49 years old with primary liver carcinoma and hepatitis B virus infection. The CDR3 nucleotides read TGTGCCATCAGTGAAGGAGGGGGGAGTGTCTATGGCTACACCTTC. Its protein product is CAISEGGGSVYGYTF.